Below are 23 T cell receptor beta chains sequenced from a single sample in a study of T-cell memory formation after mild COVID-19. TCRdb analysed the 5' RACE reads with MiXCR anew, one entry per CDR3 protein. The sample records about 200,000 distinct CDR3 sequences, over 7.5% being singletons. The sample consisted of PBMCs or a T cell subset sorted from them (not recorded which). The receptor source for this set is a man aged 18 to 30 who had mild COVID-19 (a few samples of this study predate the infection). Cell type and time point are not known.

This sequence joins TRBV6-2 or TRBV6-3 and TRBJ2-5; no definite D call. V was pared by 6 bases and J by 5 bases, with 13 bases between. The germline V gene encodes CDR1 MNHEY and CDR2 SVGEGT. The CDR3 is made up of 13 amino acids. The CDR3 spells CASSPNTGETQYF. CDR3 DNA sequence: TGTGCCAGCAGCCCCAACACTGGGGAGACCCAGTACTTC.

This clonotype has a handful of counts. The chain joins TRBV7-8 to TRBJ2-5; no clear D. Per the germline V gene, CDR1 is SGHVS and CDR2 is FQNEAQ. The CDR3 runs 12 residues. The V and J ends lost 5 bases and 9 bases respectively, with 13 bases between them. In nucleotides, the CDR3 is TGTGCCAGCAGCGTAGGCTCTTTGGCCCAGTACTTC. It encodes CASSVGSLAQYF.

This clonotype was seen repeatedly, ten times or more. The rearrangement links TRBV10-3 to TRBJ1-4; 10 bases align to TRBD1. The CDR3 covers 16 residues. The V segment lost 6 bases and the J segment 8 bases; nucleotides outside the gene matches: 12. In germline, CDR1 is ENHRY, CDR2 SYGVKD. In nucleotides, the CDR3 is TGTGCCATCAGCACCCGACCGGGACAGGGGATAGAAAAACTGTTTTTT. Protein product: CAISTRPGQGIEKLFF.

In this sample, this clonotype turned up many times. For the CDR3, the DNA is TGTGCCAGCAGCCAAGATGCCCGCCGAGGGGCCCAGGGGGATACGCAGTATTTT. Its protein is CASSQDARRGAQGDTQYF. The genes are TRBV4-2 and TRBJ2-3; maybe TRBD1 (6 bases). Germline-derived CDR1 and CDR2 are LGHNA and YNFKEQ. The CDR3 length is 18 residues. V was cut by 0 bases and J by 6 bases, with 22 bases left in between.

This clonotype showed up just a few times. The rearrangement uses TRBV3-1 and TRBJ1-4; tentatively, D is TRBD1 (5 bases). Deletions cut 3 bases from V and 0 bases from J, with 29 bases between. The germline gives CDR1 LGHDT, CDR2 YNNKEL (reference sequence). This CDR3 region has 22 residues. As DNA, the CDR3 is TGTGCCAGCAGCCAGAGAGGTGGGGGAGCACCGGCTAGCTCTGCAACTAATGAAAAACTGTTTTTT. Protein product: CASSQRGGGAPASSATNEKLFF.

The chain recombines TRBV20-1 with TRBJ2-3; 13 bases match TRBD2. V shed 4 bases and J 6 bases; nucleotides not matched to a gene: 7. The CDR3 consists of 15 residues. Germline lookup yields CDR1 DFQATT and CDR2 SNEGSKA (reference sequence). As DNA, the CDR3 is TGCAGTGCTATCAGACTAGCGGGGGGCGCGGATACGCAGTATTTT. It translates to CSAIRLAGGADTQYF.

This clonotype was picked up a small number of times. The chain carries TRBV5-4 and TRBJ2-1; 7 positions match TRBD2. The CDR3 totals 13 residues. Germline CDR1 and CDR2: SGHNT and YYREEE (reference sequence). V dropped 4 bases and J dropped 14; count of bases not matched to a gene: 12. The CDR3 here is CASSPTGGRVKFF. As DNA, the CDR3 is TGTGCCAGCAGCCCCACGGGGGGACGGGTAAAGTTCTTC.

V and J are TRBV3-1 and TRBJ1-1, with TRBD1 identical over 7 bases. V was pared by 5 bases and J by 5 bases, with 8 bases of the junction left unmatched. CDR1 and CDR2 from the germline V gene are LGHDT and YNNKEL (reference sequence). This CDR3 region has 14 residues. CDR3: CASSWETGRTEAFF. CDR3 DNA sequence: TGTGCCAGCAGCTGGGAGACAGGGAGGACTGAAGCTTTCTTT.

The chain carries TRBV28 and TRBJ2-1; D gene uncertain. Germline V lookup: CDR1 MDHEN, CDR2 SYDVKM. Trimming left V 5 bases short and J 12 bases short, with 17 bases between. CDR3 length: 13 amino acids. CDR3 amino acids: CASSISWVPSQFF. CDR3 nucleotide sequence: TGTGCCAGCAGTATAAGTTGGGTTCCCTCGCAGTTCTTC.

This clonotype was detected ten times or more. The V and J genes are TRBV29-1 and TRBJ2-3; 9 bases align to TRBD2. V shed 5 bases, J shed 7 bases, and the junction held 10 bases outside the gene matches. Per the germline V gene, CDR1 is SQVTM and CDR2 is ANQGSEA. The CDR3 covers 14 residues. CDR3 nucleotides: TGCAGCGTTACCAGCGGGGGGACAAGAAATACGCAGTATTTT. Its protein product is CSVTSGGTRNTQYF.

This clonotype was found a few times. This chain uses TRBV28 with TRBJ2-2; D is undetermined. The germline V gene has CDR1 MDHEN and CDR2 SYDVKM. This CDR3 spans 17 amino acids. Trimming removed 7 bases at V and 0 bases at J, with 18 bases between. The CDR3 region has the DNA TGTGCCAGCATATCCCAAGGCACAGCCTCGAACACCGGGGAGCTGTTTTTT. This translates into CASISQGTASNTGELFF.

This clonotype was observed a few times. The V and J genes are TRBV5-1 and TRBJ2-3; D gene unclear. Trimming took 1 base from V and 5 from J, leaving 11 bases between them. The CDR3 extends over 14 amino acids. Germline V CDR1 and CDR2: SGHRS, YFSETQ. CDR3 sequence reads: CASSLTSSRDTQYF. The CDR3 DNA sequence: TGCGCCAGCAGCTTGACGTCGTCGCGAGATACGCAGTATTTT. The full variable domain, with the rest looked up from reference TRBV5-1 and TRBJ2-3, is KAGVTQTPRYLIKTRGQQVTLSCSPISGHRSVSWYQQTPGQGLQFLFEYFSETQRNKGNFPGRFSGRQFSNSRSEMNVSTLELGDSALYLCASSLTSSRDTQYFGPGTRLTVL.

The genes are TRBV11-1 and TRBJ2-1; D possibly corresponds to TRBD1 (5 bases). The germline V gene has CDR1 SGHAT and CDR2 FQDESV (reference sequence). The V end lost 0 bases, the J end lost 8 bases, and 8 bases lay between the germline ends. CDR3 size: 13 residues. This CDR3 reads CASSLAQQDEQFF. The CDR3 bases are TGTGCCAGCAGCTTAGCGCAACAGGATGAGCAGTTCTTC.

This rearrangement joins TRBV29-1 to TRBJ1-2, with a weak D call TRBD1 (6 bases). The germline V gene encodes CDR1 SQVTM and CDR2 ANQGSEA. V lost 6 bases, J lost 2 bases, and 10 bases lay in between. This CDR3 contains 12 residues. The CDR3 reads CSVQGANYGYTF. In DNA form, the CDR3 reads TGCAGCGTACAGGGCGCCAACTATGGCTACACCTTC.

The chain links TRBV4-3 to TRBJ2-3; D not resolved. The V end was cut by 1 base, the J end by 6 bases, with 11 bases between. Germline values: CDR1 LGHNA, CDR2 YSLEER. The CDR3 has 14 amino acids. The CDR3 reads CASSQGDLMDTQYF. CDR3 nucleotides: TGCGCCAGCAGCCAAGGCGATCTCATGGATACGCAGTATTTT.

This clonotype was detected a few times. This sequence joins TRBV5-1 and TRBJ2-7, with D tentatively TRBD1 or TRBD2 (5 bases each). The CDR3 has 14 residues. With 4 bases removed from V and 0 bases from J, the gap between germline ends came to 11 bases. Germline assignment: CDR1 SGHRS and CDR2 YFSETQ. Here the CDR3 reads CASSPAGSSYEQYV. CDR3 in DNA: TGCGCCAGCAGCCCCGCAGGGAGCTCCTACGAGCAGTACGTC.

The chain joins TRBV12-3 or TRBV12-4 to TRBJ2-7; no clear D. Trimming pared 6 bases from V and 3 bases from J, leaving 12 bases between. The CDR3 sequence is 13 residues long. CDR3 in DNA: TGTGCCAGCAGCCCCCGGGCGGTCTACGAGCAGTACTTC. It yields the protein CASSPRAVYEQYF.

There are a few counts of this clonotype. This sequence joins TRBV13 and TRBJ1-2; 7 bases line up with TRBD1. Germline loops: CDR1 PRHDT, CDR2 FYEKMQ (reference sequence). This CDR3 region has 13 residues. The ends lost 5 bases at V and 6 bases at J; junction bases unmatched: 6. The CDR3 DNA sequence: TGTGCCAGCAGCGGCACAGGGGCGGATGGCTACACCTTC. Its protein is CASSGTGADGYTF.

The chain has TRBV9 and TRBJ2-2; D might be TRBD1 or TRBD2, each matching 5 bases. The CDR3 covers 14 residues. Trimming took 4 bases from V and 6 from J, leaving 13 bases between them. Germline CDR1 SGDLS, CDR2 YYNGEE. CDR3 DNA: TGTGCCAGCAGCCCTCCTCTGGGGGCCGGGGAGCTGTTTTTT. Its translation is CASSPPLGAGELFF. The full variable domain, completed using reference TRBV9 and TRBJ2-2, is DSGVTQTPKHLITATGQRVTLRCSPRSGDLSVYWYQQSLDQGLQFLIQYYNGEERAKGNILERFSAQQFPDLHSELNLSSLELGDSALYFCASSPPLGAGELFFGEGSRLTVL.

The chain couples TRBV5-1 to TRBJ2-1; 8 bases fit TRBD1. From germline, CDR1 is SGHRS and CDR2 YFSETQ. The CDR3 totals 14 residues. V shed 0 bases and J 5 bases; nucleotides not matched to a gene: 1. The CDR3 coding sequence is TGCGCCAGCAGCTTGGGGACAGGGCACAATGAGCAGTTCTTC. Protein sequence: CASSLGTGHNEQFF.

This clonotype has at least ten counts. The gene calls are TRBV4-2 and TRBJ2-5; 16 bases align to TRBD2. J lost 3 bases, V lost 0 bases, and 1 base had no gene match. Germline lookup yields CDR1 LGHNA and CDR2 YNFKEQ. CDR3 size: 17 residues. The CDR3 nucleotides are TGTGCCAGCAGCCAAGATGGGACTAGCGGGGGGGAAGAGACCCAGTACTTC. It yields the protein CASSQDGTSGGEETQYF.

This rearrangement joins TRBV24-1 to TRBJ2-1; weak D call: TRBD2 (6 bases). The CDR3 sequence is 16 residues long. Germline lookup yields CDR1 KGHDR and CDR2 SFDVKD. The ends were cut back, 4 bases at V and 4 bases at J, with 16 bases in the middle. The CDR3 bases are TGTGCCACCAGTGACGCCTTAGGCGGGACTTACAATGAGCAGTTCTTC. It is translated as CATSDALGGTYNEQFF.

This clonotype has a handful of counts. CDR3 coding DNA: TGTGCCAGCAGTTTATTGACCGGCACTGAAGCTTTCTTT. Amino acid sequence: CASSLLTGTEAFF. V gene TRBV27 combines with J gene TRBJ1-1; D call uncertain. The V and J ends lost 1 base and 4 bases respectively, with 7 bases between them. The CDR3 sequence is 13 residues long. Looked up from germline, CDR1 is MNHEY and CDR2 is SMNVEV (reference sequence).